The rows below give T cell receptor beta chains drawn from one sample of a study of cytotoxic CD8 clonotypes in ibrutinib-treated CLL. Measured with immunoSEQ multiplex PCR; TCRdb has only the in-frame clones, and not every one. The sample includes about 45,000 clones, about 65% of them seen just once. The starting material was PBMCs, obtained after 24 months of ibrutinib treatment. The receptors come from a human donor with chronic lymphocytic leukemia. Both conserved end residues are part of each CDR3. Fields, in order: D gene, V gene, J gene, clone size, CDR3 protein, CDR3 DNA. D genes are given only for firm matches. For some rows the clone size is stated as once, few or many, or as a class when expanded; others skip it.

D: TRBD1
V: TRBV6-5
J: TRBJ1-2
size: few
CDR3: CASRDRGRGGYTF
DNA: TGTGCCAGCAGGGACAGGGGGCGCGGCGGCTACACCTTC

D: -
V: TRBV4-1
J: TRBJ1-5
size: -
CDR3: CASSQVPQTGRRHF
DNA: TGCGCCAGCAGCCAAGTCCCCCAGACAGGCCGGCGGCATTTT

D: -
V: TRBV28
J: TRBJ2-3
size: -
CDR3: CASSSGRSTDTQYF
DNA: TGTGCCAGCAGTTCGGGGCGATCCACAGATACGCAGTATTTT

D: -
V: TRBV2
J: TRBJ1-4
size: once
CDR3: CASIEGRGLREKLFF
DNA: TGTGCCAGCATCGAAGGAAGGGGGTTACGGGAAAAACTGTTTTTT

D: -
V: TRBV18
J: TRBJ1-1
size: -
CDR3: CASSPSLGSTEAFF
DNA: TGTGCCAGCTCACCGAGCTTGGGGAGCACTGAAGCTTTCTTT

D: TRBD1
V: TRBV2
J: TRBJ1-3
size: -
CDR3: CASSKEPGTVGNTIYF
DNA: TGTGCCAGCAGTAAAGAACCCGGGACAGTTGGAAACACCATATATTTT

D: -
V: TRBV5-1
J: TRBJ1-1
size: -
CDR3: CASSLEPNTEAFF
DNA: TGCGCCAGCAGCTTGGAACCGAACACTGAAGCTTTCTTT

D: -
V: TRBV5-1
J: TRBJ2-2
size: -
CDR3: CASSRGQAGINTGELFF
DNA: TGCGCCAGCTCGAGAGGGCAGGCTGGAATAAACACCGGGGAGCTGTTTTTT

D: -
V: TRBV18
J: TRBJ2-2
size: -
CDR3: CASSTIRQGRTGELFF
DNA: TGTGCCAGCTCGACGATCAGGCAGGGGCGGACCGGGGAGCTGTTTTTT

D: -
V: TRBV5-1
J: TRBJ1-2
size: -
CDR3: CASSPSPGFLSGYTF
DNA: TGCGCCAGCAGCCCCAGTCCGGGGTTCTTGAGTGGCTACACCTTC

D: -
V: TRBV15
J: TRBJ2-7
size: -
CDR3: CATSREGGGYEQYF
DNA: TGTGCCACCAGCAGAGAAGGGGGAGGCTACGAGCAGTACTTC

D: TRBD2
V: TRBV5-1
J: TRBJ2-3
size: -
CDR3: CASSWGLAGGTDTQYF
DNA: TGCGCCAGCAGCTGGGGCCTAGCGGGAGGCACAGATACGCAGTATTTT

D: TRBD2
V: TRBV7-2
J: TRBJ2-3
size: -
CDR3: CASSSGGMQADTQYF
DNA: TGTGCCAGCAGCTCCGGGGGGATGCAGGCAGATACGCAGTATTTT

D: -
V: TRBV5-1
J: TRBJ2-4
size: -
CDR3: CASVLQGRRKNIQYF
DNA: TGCGCCAGCGTTCTACAGGGAAGAAGGAAAAACATTCAGTACTTC

D: -
V: TRBV11-2
J: TRBJ2-3
size: few
CDR3: CASSLAPVPYTDTQYF
DNA: TGTGCCAGCAGCTTAGCGCCAGTACCCTACACAGATACGCAGTATTTT

D: -
V: TRBV6-5
J: TRBJ2-1
size: -
CDR3: CASSYLPGPYNEQFF
DNA: TGTGCCAGCAGTTATCTGCCTGGTCCCTACAATGAGCAGTTCTTC

D: -
V: TRBV18
J: TRBJ2-1
size: -
CDR3: CASSQAGHRYNEQFF
DNA: TGTGCCAGCTCACAGGCGGGACACCGCTACAATGAGCAGTTCTTC

D: -
V: TRBV2
J: TRBJ2-1
size: -
CDR3: CASRGDSYNEQFF
DNA: TGTGCCAGCAGAGGGGACTCCTACAATGAGCAGTTCTTC

D: -
V: TRBV11-3
J: TRBJ2-1
size: -
CDR3: CASSSRTGWNEQFF
DNA: TGTGCCAGCAGCTCCAGGACTGGGTGGAATGAGCAGTTCTTC

D: TRBD2
V: TRBV27
J: TRBJ2-1
size: -
CDR3: CASSIPSGGRHEQFF
DNA: TGTGCCAGCAGTATTCCTAGCGGGGGCCGGCATGAGCAGTTCTTC

D: TRBD1
V: TRBV6-1
J: TRBJ1-1
size: few
CDR3: CASSGDRAEAFF
DNA: TGTGCCAGCAGCGGAGACAGGGCTGAAGCTTTCTTT

D: -
V: TRBV14
J: TRBJ2-7
size: -
CDR3: CASSRWGEEQYF
DNA: TGTGCCAGCAGCCGATGGGGTGAAGAGCAGTACTTC

D: TRBD1
V: TRBV5-5
J: TRBJ2-7
size: -
CDR3: CASSSSFGGDRAYEQYF
DNA: TGTGCCAGCAGCTCCTCCTTTGGCGGGGACAGGGCCTACGAGCAGTACTTC

D: -
V: TRBV7-8
J: TRBJ1-1
size: -
CDR3: CASSSIQHLNMNTEAFF
DNA: TGTGCCAGCAGCTCAATACAGCATCTGAACATGAACACTGAAGCTTTCTTT

D: TRBD2
V: TRBV6-6
J: TRBJ2-5
size: -
CDR3: CASSYSGVSGETQYF
DNA: TGTGCCAGCAGTTACTCAGGGGTTAGCGGGGAGACCCAGTACTTC

D: -
V: TRBV4-1
J: TRBJ2-5
size: -
CDR3: CASSQPFRGQETQYF
DNA: TGCGCCAGCAGCCAACCCTTTCGGGGCCAAGAGACCCAGTACTTC

D: TRBD2
V: TRBV7-2
J: TRBJ2-2
size: -
CDR3: CASTPPGGGNTGELFF
DNA: TGTGCCAGCACCCCGCCCGGGGGGGGGAACACCGGGGAGCTGTTTTTT

D: -
V: TRBV19
J: TRBJ1-3
size: -
CDR3: CASAESSGNTIYF
DNA: TGTGCCAGTGCGGAGAGCTCTGGAAACACCATATATTTT

D: -
V: TRBV29-1
J: TRBJ2-2
size: few
CDR3: CSVGLANTGELFF
DNA: TGCAGCGTTGGTCTAGCGAACACCGGGGAGCTGTTTTTT

D: -
V: TRBV27
J: TRBJ2-7
size: -
CDR3: CASSSGGLNEQYF
DNA: TGTGCCAGCAGTTCCGGCGGGTTAAACGAGCAGTACTTC

D: TRBD2
V: TRBV4-2
J: TRBJ2-7
size: -
CDR3: CASSHREGPDEQYF
DNA: TGTGCCAGCAGCCATAGGGAGGGTCCAGACGAGCAGTACTTC

D: -
V: TRBV21-1
J: TRBJ2-7
size: few
CDR3: CASNTRQGAYEQYF
DNA: TGTGCCAGTAACACCCGACAGGGCGCATACGAGCAGTACTTC

D: TRBD1
V: TRBV29-1
J: TRBJ1-3
size: -
CDR3: CSVGTGGNTIYF
DNA: TGCAGCGTCGGGACAGGGGGAAACACCATATATTTT

D: -
V: TRBV7-9
J: TRBJ2-1
size: -
CDR3: CASRSLVHEQFF
DNA: TGTGCCAGCAGGTCCCTTGTCCATGAGCAGTTCTTC

D: TRBD1
V: TRBV5-1
J: TRBJ1-1
size: -
CDR3: CASSPGQGGTFF
DNA: TGCGCCAGCAGCCCAGGACAGGGGGGAACTTTCTTT

D: TRBD1
V: TRBV15
J: TRBJ1-2
size: few
CDR3: CATSGSTGGKSANYGYTF
DNA: TGTGCCACCAGCGGATCTACAGGGGGGAAATCGGCTAACTATGGCTACACCTTC

D: TRBD2
V: TRBV5-1
J: TRBJ2-7
size: few
CDR3: CASSLGPSGGSYEQYF
DNA: TGCGCCAGCAGCTTGGGCCCTAGCGGGGGGTCCTACGAGCAGTACTTC

D: TRBD1
V: TRBV9
J: TRBJ2-7
size: few
CDR3: CASSADRTGEQYF
DNA: TGTGCCAGCAGCGCGGACAGGACGGGTGAGCAGTACTTC

D: -
V: TRBV7-3
J: TRBJ2-1
size: -
CDR3: CASSLATSYNEQFF
DNA: TGTGCCAGCAGCTTAGCCACCTCCTACAATGAGCAGTTCTTC

D: TRBD2
V: TRBV6-1
J: TRBJ2-3
size: -
CDR3: CASPSGVNTDTQYF
DNA: TGTGCCAGCCCGAGCGGGGTCAACACAGATACGCAGTATTTT

D: -
V: TRBV5-4
J: TRBJ2-5
size: once
CDR3: CASSLVGRETQYF
DNA: TGTGCCAGCAGCTTGGTTGGACGAGAGACCCAGTACTTC

D: -
V: TRBV30
J: TRBJ1-6
size: -
CDR3: CAWAVSGLYRSSYNSPLHF
DNA: TGTGCCTGGGCCGTATCCGGTTTGTACAGGAGCTCCTATAATTCACCCCTCCACTTT

D: TRBD1
V: TRBV30
J: TRBJ2-5
size: -
CDR3: CAWSRPTGGAWSWVQETQYF
DNA: TGTGCCTGGAGCAGGCCCACAGGGGGCGCATGGAGTTGGGTTCAAGAGACCCAGTACTTC

D: TRBD1
V: TRBV6-1
J: TRBJ1-5
size: -
CDR3: CASRGQGLIQPQHF
DNA: TGTGCCAGCAGGGGACAGGGGCTGATTCAGCCCCAGCATTTT

D: -
V: TRBV7-2
J: TRBJ2-7
size: -
CDR3: CASSLFGEQYF
DNA: TGTGCCAGCAGCTTATTTGGTGAGCAGTACTTC

D: -
V: TRBV5-6
J: TRBJ2-7
size: -
CDR3: CASSLPGQGYEQYF
DNA: TGTGCCAGCAGCTTACCGGGACAAGGGTACGAGCAGTACTTC

D: -
V: TRBV5-6
J: TRBJ2-5
size: -
CDR3: CASSLGVRGSETQYF
DNA: TGTGCCAGCAGCCTGGGAGTTCGGGGTTCGGAGACCCAGTACTTC

D: TRBD2
V: TRBV2
J: TRBJ2-7
size: -
CDR3: CASRTSGRSEQYF
DNA: TGTGCCAGCAGGACTAGCGGGAGGAGTGAGCAGTACTTC

D: TRBD1
V: TRBV5-6
J: TRBJ1-2
size: -
CDR3: CASTDRVNYGYTF
DNA: TGTGCCAGCACCGACAGGGTTAACTATGGCTACACCTTC

D: -
V: TRBV6-1
J: TRBJ2-7
size: -
CDR3: CASSEASTGRDYEQYF
DNA: TGTGCCAGCAGTGAAGCGAGTACAGGGAGGGACTACGAGCAGTACTTC

D: TRBD2
V: TRBV2
J: TRBJ2-7
size: -
CDR3: CASTSERELYEQYF
DNA: TGTGCCAGCACTAGCGAGCGGGAGCTATACGAGCAGTACTTC

D: -
V: TRBV2
J: TRBJ1-5
size: -
CDR3: CASTLGLPEDNQPQHF
DNA: TGTGCCAGCACCCTTGGGTTACCAGAGGACAATCAGCCCCAGCATTTT

D: -
V: TRBV29-1
J: TRBJ2-7
size: -
CDR3: CSVVGGYEQYF
DNA: TGCAGCGTTGTAGGGGGCTACGAGCAGTACTTC

D: -
V: TRBV6-6
J: TRBJ2-2
size: -
CDR3: CASSPQRGGTGELFF
DNA: TGTGCCAGCAGTCCCCAGAGGGGCGGGACCGGGGAGCTGTTTTTT